The clone carrying this TCR beta chain was seen a handful of times. The data originate from a study of human T cells and chemical hapten exposure. Study as a whole: Diphenylcyclopropenone doses were given weekly to the scalps of patients across the roughly 23-week study.

Time point: pre-sensitization, week 0. The sample's treatment: therapeutic diphenylcyclopropenone sensitization with weekly scalp DPC. Blood was collected ahead of every patch test applied. Trimming cost V 2 bases and J 6 bases, with 11 bases left between them. The germline gives CDR1 MNHEY, CDR2 SVGAGI. This CDR3 contains 15 residues. Individual cDNA molecules had unique molecular identifiers attached to them by the library. MiXCR, applied by TCRdb to the RACE reads, yields one record per CDR3 protein. The table lists approximately 260,000 distinct CDR3 sequences, more than 6.5% of them singletons, with 2% to 2.5% in the top ten.

This TCR derives from a woman aged 40 to 49 with alopecia areata. Some clones in this sample may be carry-over from other donors' samples. The sequencing used whole blood, collected in connection with sensitization to the hapten diphenylcyclopropenone (DPC). The chain joins TRBV6-5 to TRBJ2-6; D may be TRBD2 (6 bases). CDR3 loop: CASSYGTRKANVLTF. CDR3 in DNA: TGTGCCAGCAGTTACGGGACTCGCAAGGCCAACGTCCTGACTTTC.